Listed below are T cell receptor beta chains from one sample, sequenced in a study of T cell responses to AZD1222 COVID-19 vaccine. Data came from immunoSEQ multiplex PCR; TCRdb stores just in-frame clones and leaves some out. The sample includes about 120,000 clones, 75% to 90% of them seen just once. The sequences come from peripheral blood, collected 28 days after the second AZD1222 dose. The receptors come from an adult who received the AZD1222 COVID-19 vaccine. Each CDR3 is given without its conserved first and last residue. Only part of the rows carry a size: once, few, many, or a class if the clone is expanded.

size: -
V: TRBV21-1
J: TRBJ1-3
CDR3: ASSNIRATGNTIY

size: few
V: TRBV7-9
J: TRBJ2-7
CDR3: ASSQDPDDEQY

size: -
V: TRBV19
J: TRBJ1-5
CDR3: ASSQQGAVNQPQH

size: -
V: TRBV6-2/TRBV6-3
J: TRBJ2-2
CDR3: ASSKRGGSTGELF

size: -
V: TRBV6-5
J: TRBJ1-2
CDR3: ASSYWPPTGPYGYT

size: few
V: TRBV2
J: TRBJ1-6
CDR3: ASSPPTGYNSPLH

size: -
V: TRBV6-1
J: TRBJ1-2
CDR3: ASSDLWSYT

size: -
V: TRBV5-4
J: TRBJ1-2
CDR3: ASSSHPNRQLPPRYGYT

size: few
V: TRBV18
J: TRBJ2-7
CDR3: ASSPRQGDEQY

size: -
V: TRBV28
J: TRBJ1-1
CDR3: ASSLIRNEAF

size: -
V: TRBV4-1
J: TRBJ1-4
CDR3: ASSLASGTGISTNEKLF

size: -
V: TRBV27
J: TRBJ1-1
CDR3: ASSLSGQLEEAF

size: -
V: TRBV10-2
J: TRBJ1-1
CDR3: ASSVRVNTEAF

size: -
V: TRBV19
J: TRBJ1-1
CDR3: ASGLDRGFTEAF

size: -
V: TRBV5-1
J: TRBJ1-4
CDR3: ASSSTGRTEKLF

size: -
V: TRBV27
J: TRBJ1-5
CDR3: ASSLFGINQPQH

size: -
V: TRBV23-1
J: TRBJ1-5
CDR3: ASSHARDRSLGNQPQH

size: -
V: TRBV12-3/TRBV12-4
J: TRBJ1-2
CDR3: ASSFRIPTGYT

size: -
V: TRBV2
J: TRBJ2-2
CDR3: ASRPRGPTGELF

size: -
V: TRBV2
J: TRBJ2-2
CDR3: ASSRDSHTGELF

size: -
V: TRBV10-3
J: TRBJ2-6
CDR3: AIRPESGANVLT

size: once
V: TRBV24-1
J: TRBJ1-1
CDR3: ATRGVATEAF

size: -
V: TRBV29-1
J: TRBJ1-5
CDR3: SVRDSYNQPQH

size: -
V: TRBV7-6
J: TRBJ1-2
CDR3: ASSLSYRPGQGYFT

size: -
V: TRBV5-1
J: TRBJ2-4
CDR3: ASSLGTGNIQY

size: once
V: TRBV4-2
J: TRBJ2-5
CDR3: ASSHKGLAGAGETQY

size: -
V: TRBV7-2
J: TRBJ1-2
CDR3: ASSLEPRGIYGYT

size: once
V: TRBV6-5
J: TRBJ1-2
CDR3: ASRDRASYRNGYT

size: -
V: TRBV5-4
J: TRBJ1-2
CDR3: ASRRQTGGHGYT

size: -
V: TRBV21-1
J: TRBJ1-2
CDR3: ASSRGRGQGSGYGYT

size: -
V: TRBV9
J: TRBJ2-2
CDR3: ASTQGARTGELF

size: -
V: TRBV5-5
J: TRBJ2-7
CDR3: ASSYGPSYEQY

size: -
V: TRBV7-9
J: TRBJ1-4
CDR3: ASSLYSSVGTPEKLF

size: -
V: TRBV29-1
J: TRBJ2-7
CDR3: SVELTDRRH

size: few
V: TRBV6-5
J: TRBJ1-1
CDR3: ASSYSGEVEAF

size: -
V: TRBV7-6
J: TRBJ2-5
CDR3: ASSLAAGSQETQY

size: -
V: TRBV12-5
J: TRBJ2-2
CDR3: ASGLVLFPGQKITGELF

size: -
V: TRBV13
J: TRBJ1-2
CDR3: ASSYNRGTGYT

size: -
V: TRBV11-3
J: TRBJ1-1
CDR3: ASSLTALNAEAF

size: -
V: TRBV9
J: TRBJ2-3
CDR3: ASSVASRGLTDTQY

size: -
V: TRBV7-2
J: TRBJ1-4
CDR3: ASSLETGREKLF

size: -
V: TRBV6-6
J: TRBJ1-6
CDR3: ASSPRTGNNSPLH

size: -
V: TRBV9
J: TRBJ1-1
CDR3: ASSVEGAMNTEAF

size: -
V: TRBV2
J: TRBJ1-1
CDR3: ASSEFAGGRGITEAF

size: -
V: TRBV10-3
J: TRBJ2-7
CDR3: AINPGQGDYEQY

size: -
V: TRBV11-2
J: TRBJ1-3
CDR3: ASSQGNTIY

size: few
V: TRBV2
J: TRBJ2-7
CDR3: ASSADRGIRSYEQY

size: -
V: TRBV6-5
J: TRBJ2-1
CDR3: ASSLLAGGRNEQF

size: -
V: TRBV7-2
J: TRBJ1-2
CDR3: ASTSRQGGGYT

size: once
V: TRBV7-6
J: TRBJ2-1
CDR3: ASSQGTGTGEQF

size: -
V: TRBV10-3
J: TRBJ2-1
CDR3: AISKSRDGYNEQF